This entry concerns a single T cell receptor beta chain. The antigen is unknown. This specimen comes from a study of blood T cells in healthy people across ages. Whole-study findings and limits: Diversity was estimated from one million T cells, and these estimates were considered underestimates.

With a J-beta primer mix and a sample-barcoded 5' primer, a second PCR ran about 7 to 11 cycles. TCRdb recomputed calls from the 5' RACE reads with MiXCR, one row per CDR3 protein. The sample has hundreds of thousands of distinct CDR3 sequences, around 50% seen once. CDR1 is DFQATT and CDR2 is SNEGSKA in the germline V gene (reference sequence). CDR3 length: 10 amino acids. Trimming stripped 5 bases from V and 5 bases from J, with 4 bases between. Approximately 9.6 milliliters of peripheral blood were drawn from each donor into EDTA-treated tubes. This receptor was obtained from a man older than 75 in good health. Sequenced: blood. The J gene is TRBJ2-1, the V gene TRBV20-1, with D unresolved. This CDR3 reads CSALHNEQFF. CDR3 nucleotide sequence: TGCAGTGCTCTCCACAATGAGCAGTTCTTC.